The clone carrying this T cell receptor beta chain was counted a few times. Its antigen is unknown. The PCR employed 60 Vbeta primers together with 13 Jbeta primers. TCRdb's table, derived via immunoSEQ multiplex PCR, lists solely in-frame clones and lacks some. The sample contains 200,000 to 250,000 clones, roughly 80% of which appear only once. The sample comes from a study of cytomegalovirus exposure and HLA in healthy donors. Study conclusions and caveats: A later analysis showed TCR association rates differing by HLA locus, peaking at DRB1 and lowest at HLA-C. A further, later analysis showed that HLA-associated TCR beta chains (compared with equally common others) were more clonally expanded.

The trim removed 9 bases at V and 1 base at J, leaving 12 bases unmatched. This CDR3 is built from 16 residues. Germline CDR1 is LGHNA and CDR2 is YNFKEQ. The V gene is TRBV4-2, the J gene TRBJ2-3; the match to TRBD1 covers 8 bases. The source is a woman aged 40 to 50 in good health and CMV-seronegative. The specimen sequenced was PBMCs. The CDR3 spells CASRKSRGLGTDTQYF. CDR3 DNA: TGTGCCAGTAGAAAGAGCAGGGGGCTCGGCACAGATACGCAGTATTTT.